This TCR beta chain was captured by sequencing in a study of blood T cell repertoires in COVID-19. Overall study: Samples of COVID-19 (acute and convalescent) were obtained from the United States, Italy and Spain. Sample material is recorded as cDNA or gDNA derived from T cells, B-cell-depleted T cells, or PBMCs.

Trimming shortened V by 5 bases and J by 3 bases, and 17 bases separated the two germline ends. The CDR3 covers 15 residues. The V gene's germline CDR1 is SGHAT and CDR2 FQNNGV. It was during active infection that Seattle patients were enrolled and then longitudinally followed. Original processing methods: Amplified reference gene primers provided the basis for estimating nucleated cell counts. The assay was immunoSEQ multiplex PCR, and TCRdb's table has in-frame clones only and misses some. Clone size and the V and J calls come from that table; the DNA yielded D and trimming. The top ten clones hold about 4.5% of a sample with some 120,000 clones, roughly nine tenths of them seen once.

This TCR came from a man in his sixties with COVID-19, enrolled during active disease. The chain is built from TRBV11-2 and TRBJ2-7, with D possibly TRBD1 on 6 matching bases. Sequenced sample: peripheral blood. The CDR3 DNA reads as TGTGCCAGCAGCCCAGGGGCAGAAATTCTCTACGAGCAGTACTTC. It specifies CASSPGAEILYEQYF. Drawing the rest from reference TRBV11-2 and TRBJ2-7, the complete variable domain is EAGVAQSPRYKIIEKRQSVAFWCNPISGHATLYWYQQILGQGPKLLIQFQNNGVVDDSQLPKDRFSAERLKGVDSTLKIQPAKLEDSAVYLCASSPGAEILYEQYFGPGTRLTVT.